This TCR beta chain was found in a study of T cells in Graves' hyperthyroidism and ophthalmopathy. Study-level information: At initial diagnosis, before any treatment had begun, peripheral blood was obtained.

General observations from the study: Most clonotypes that expanded in the thyroid above 0.001 also showed up in blood.

Germline V gene sequence: CDR1 SGHTA, CDR2 FQGNSA. The trim removed 6 bases at V and 6 bases at J, leaving 5 bases unmatched. This CDR3 is built from 14 residues. There were TCR beta CDR3 regions amplified from RNA transcripts. TCR CDR3 regions were first amplified by RT-PCR with HTBI primers. One entry per CDR3 protein, called by TCRdb with MiXCR from the multiplex PCR reads. The repertoire consists of hundreds of thousands of distinct CDR3 sequences, with less than 20% occurring once and the leading ten covering 7.7%. Patients aged 18 to 65 with hyperthyroidism were newly diagnosed, with duration under 2 months. Reasons for excluding patients were uncontrolled infection, other autoimmune disease, pregnancy or lactation. The sample holds many counts of this clonotype. The antigen is unknown.

The source is a woman between 18 and 29 years old with Graves' hyperthyroidism. The sequenced material came from blood. The genes are TRBV7-2 and TRBJ2-2; 9 positions match TRBD2. The CDR3 DNA is TGTGCCAGCAGTGTTGGGACTAGCCCCGGGGAGCTGTTTTTT. Protein sequence: CASSVGTSPGELFF. Combining the CDR3 with reference TRBV7-2 and TRBJ2-2 gives the whole variable domain GAGVSQSPSNKVTEKGKDVELRCDPISGHTALYWYRQSLGQGLEFLIYFQGNSAPDKSGLPSDRFSAERTGGSVSTLTIQRTQQEDSAVYLCASSVGTSPGELFFGEGSRLTVL.